Sequencing of this T cell receptor (beta chain) was carried out in a study of molecular identifiers for immune sequencing clone quantification. About the study: Five aliquots were made in replicates from the RNA of roughly 20,000 or 100,000 naive CD8 cells, and four were sequenced.

The CDR3 runs 16 residues. Per germline, CDR1 MNHEY and CDR2 SVGAGI. With 2 bases clipped from V and 7 bases from J, the junction kept 8 bases outside the gene matches. This clonotype was seen just once. Libraries of bulk TCR were made by previously described methods (with listed TCR primers). Each CDR3 protein is one row after TCRdb ran MiXCR on the PCR reads. Of approximately 550,000 distinct CDR3 sequences listed, less than 30% are singletons. The V gene is TRBV6-5, the J gene TRBJ2-2; the match to TRBD2 covers 9 bases. Sequencing was done on a sample of naive CD8+ T cells from blood, with Jurkat cell RNA spiked in. Subset defined: FACS-sorted CD8+CD4-CCR7+CD45RA+ naive T cells. This sequence originates from a human donor in good health. Some libraries in this study had Jurkat cell RNA spiked in. DNA of the CDR3: TGTGCCAGCAGTTACGGGGTAGCGGGAGCCGGCGGGGAGCTGTTTTTT. It encodes CASSYGVAGAGGELFF.